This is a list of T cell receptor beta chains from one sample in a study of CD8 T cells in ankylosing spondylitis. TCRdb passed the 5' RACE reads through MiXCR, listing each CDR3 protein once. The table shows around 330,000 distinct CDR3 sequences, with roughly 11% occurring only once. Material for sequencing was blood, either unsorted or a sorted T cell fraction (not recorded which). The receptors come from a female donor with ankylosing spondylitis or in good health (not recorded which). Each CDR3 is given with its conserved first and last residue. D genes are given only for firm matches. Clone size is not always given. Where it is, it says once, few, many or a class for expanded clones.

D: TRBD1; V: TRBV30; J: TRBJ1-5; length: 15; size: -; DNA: TGTGCCTGGGGGACAGGATCGCGGAGCAATCAGCCCCAGCATTTT; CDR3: CAWGTGSRSNQPQHF
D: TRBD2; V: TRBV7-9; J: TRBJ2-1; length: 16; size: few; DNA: TGTGCCAGCAGCCAGGGACTAGCGGGGCTCTACAATGAGCAGTTCTTC; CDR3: CASSQGLAGLYNEQFF
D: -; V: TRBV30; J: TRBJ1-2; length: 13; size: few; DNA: TGTGCCTGGATACTGGGGGGCAACTATGGCTACACCTTC; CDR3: CAWILGGNYGYTF
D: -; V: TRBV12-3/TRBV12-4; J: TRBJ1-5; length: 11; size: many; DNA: TGTGCCAGCAGTTCTAATCAGCCCCAGCATTTT; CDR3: CASSSNQPQHF
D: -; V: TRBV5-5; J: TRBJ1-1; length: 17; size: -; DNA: TGTGCCAGCAGCTTGAGGACAGTTGGGGTGGGGAACACTGAAGCTTTCTTT; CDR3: CASSLRTVGVGNTEAFF
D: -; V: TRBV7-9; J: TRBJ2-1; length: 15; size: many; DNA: TGTGCCAGCAGAAGACTTAATCAGAAAAACAATGAGCAGTTCTTC; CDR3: CASRRLNQKNNEQFF
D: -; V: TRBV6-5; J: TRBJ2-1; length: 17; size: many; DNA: TGTGCCAGCAGTTACTCAGTTAGGGCTCCGTGGAACCATGAGCAGTTCTTC; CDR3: CASSYSVRAPWNHEQFF
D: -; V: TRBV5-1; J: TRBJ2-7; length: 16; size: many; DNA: TGCGCCAGCAGCTTAAGACCTATCGGCTCCTCCTACGAGCAGTACTTC; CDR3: CASSLRPIGSSYEQYF
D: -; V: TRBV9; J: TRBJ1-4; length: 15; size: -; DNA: TGTGCCAGCAGCGTAGGAACAGCTTTTAATGAAAAACTGTTTTTT; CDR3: CASSVGTAFNEKLFF
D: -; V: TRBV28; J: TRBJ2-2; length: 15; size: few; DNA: TGTGCCAGCAGTTTACCCGGAGTGGGCACCGGGGAGCTGTTTTTT; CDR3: CASSLPGVGTGELFF
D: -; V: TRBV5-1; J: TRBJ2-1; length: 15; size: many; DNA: TGCGCCAGCAGCTTGGAAGCGGCCCCCTACAATGAGCAGTTCTTC; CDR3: CASSLEAAPYNEQFF
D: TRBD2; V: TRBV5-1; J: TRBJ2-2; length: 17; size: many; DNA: TGCGCCAGCAGCTCACCACCGGGACTAGCAAACACCGGGGAGCTGTTTTTT; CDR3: CASSSPPGLANTGELFF
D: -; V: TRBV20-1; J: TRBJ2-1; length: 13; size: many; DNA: TGCAGTGCTCCAGCGAGCTCCTACAATGAGCAGTTCTTC; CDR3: CSAPASSYNEQFF
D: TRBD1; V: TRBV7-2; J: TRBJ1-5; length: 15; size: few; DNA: TGTGCCAGCAGCTGGGGACAGGCGAGCAATCAGCCCCAGCATTTT; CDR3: CASSWGQASNQPQHF
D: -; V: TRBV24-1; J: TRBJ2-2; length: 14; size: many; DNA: TGTGCCACCAGACGGGGACAGAACACCGGGGAGCTGTTTTTT; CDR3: CATRRGQNTGELFF
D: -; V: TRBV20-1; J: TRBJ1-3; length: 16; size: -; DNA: TGCAGTGCTAGATCTCGGGGCGTAAGCTCTGGAAACACCATATATTTT; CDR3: CSARSRGVSSGNTIYF
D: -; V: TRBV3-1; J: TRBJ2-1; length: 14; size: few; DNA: TGTGCCAGCGGATCAAGTTCTGAGGGCAATGAGCAGTTCTTC; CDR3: CASGSSSEGNEQFF
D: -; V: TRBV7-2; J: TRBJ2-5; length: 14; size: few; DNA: TGTGCCAGCAGCTTTCCCAGGGGAGAAGGGACCCAGTACTTC; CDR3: CASSFPRGEGTQYF
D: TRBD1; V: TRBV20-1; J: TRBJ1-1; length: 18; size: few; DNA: TGCAGTGCTAGAGACCTACTCCGGACAGGGGGCCTCGACACTGAAGCTTTCTTT; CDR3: CSARDLLRTGGLDTEAFF
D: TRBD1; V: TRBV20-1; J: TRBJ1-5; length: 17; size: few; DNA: TGCAGTGCTCCGACCCACCAGGGGGCAGGGGGTAATCAGCCCCAGCATTTT; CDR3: CSAPTHQGAGGNQPQHF
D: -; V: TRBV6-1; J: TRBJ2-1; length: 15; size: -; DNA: TGTGCCAGCAGGGGTAGGCAGCTCGGAAACAATGAGCAGTTCTTC; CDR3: CASRGRQLGNNEQFF
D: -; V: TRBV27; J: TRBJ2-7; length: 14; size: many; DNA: TGTGCCAGCAGTTTATCCAGGGTAGGCTACGAGCAGTACTTC; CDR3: CASSLSRVGYEQYF
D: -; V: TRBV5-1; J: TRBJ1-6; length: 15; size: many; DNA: TGCGCCAGCAGCTTGGGGTCGGGGCTAAATTCACCCCTCCACTTT; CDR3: CASSLGSGLNSPLHF